This T cell receptor beta chain was profiled in a study of blood T cell repertoires in COVID-19. Repertoires were generated with immunoSEQ multiplex PCR, while TCRdb's copy carries only in-frame clones and drops some. The profile shows 90,000 or so clones, about nine tenths of them singletons. V was clipped by 5 bases and J by 0 bases, with 5 bases between them. CDR1 MNHEY and CDR2 SVGEGT come from the germline V gene. CDR3 length: 14 residues. The chain links TRBV6-2 or TRBV6-3 to TRBJ1-6; no definite D call. The receptor's source is a man aged 55 to 69 with acute or convalescent COVID-19. Sequencing was performed on peripheral blood. The CDR3 loop is CASSPYSYNSPLHF. The CDR3 DNA follows: TGTGCCAGCAGTCCGTACTCCTATAATTCACCCCTCCACTTT.